The TCR beta chain under discussion was sequenced for a study of blood T cell repertoires in COVID-19. Trimming removed 0 bases from V and 3 bases from J, with 8 bases in between. CDR1 and CDR2 from the germline V gene are MNHEY and SVGAGI. This CDR3 comprises 14 residues. TCRdb's copy holds only in-frame clones and misses some; the assay was immunoSEQ multiplex PCR. The sample consists of 200,000 to 250,000 clones, 65% to 85% of them appearing once. Participant reports of clinical history set cohort assignment. The recovered donors of Cohort 3 showed two negative PCRs, clearance, or symptom resolution.

The sequence was obtained from a woman aged 35 to 49 who had recovered from COVID-19. This rearrangement joins TRBV6-5 to TRBJ1-2; D remains ambiguous. Material for sequencing was PBMCs or T cells enriched from blood (not recorded which). The CDR3 sequence is CASSYSSLYYGYTF. The CDR3 DNA reads TGTGCCAGCAGTTACTCGTCTCTATACTATGGCTACACCTTC.